This T cell receptor beta chain was sequenced in a study of T cell responses to AZD1222 COVID-19 vaccine. This clone has a single count. Antigen: not known. Libraries were prepared by immunoSEQ multiplex PCR; TCRdb keeps only in-frame clonotypes and omits some of them. The data hold tens of thousands of clones, with about 81% observed a single time. Findings of the study overall: Spike-specific TCR depth and breadth grew after two AZD1222 doses. Just five or six AZD1222 recipients tested seropositive at baseline.

V lost 0 bases, J lost 3 bases, and 12 bases stayed unmatched. The CDR3 has 18 amino acids. From germline, CDR1 is ENHRY and CDR2 SYGVKD. The clonotype comes from an adult who received the AZD1222 COVID-19 vaccine. The V call is TRBV10-3, the J call TRBJ2-3; 7 bases fit TRBD1. The specimen was peripheral blood, collected 28 days after the second AZD1222 dose. CDR3 region: CAISESTLRGRGTDTQYF. The CDR3 coding sequence is TGTGCCATCAGTGAGTCGACGCTTCGGGGCAGGGGGACAGATACGCAGTATTTT.